What follows describes a single T cell receptor beta chain. The antigen it binds to is not known. The record has no base qualities; no much larger clone is one base away. CDR1 and CDR2 were assigned from the germline V gene as SQVTM and ANQGSEA. The CDR3 numbers 13 residues from cysteine through phenylalanine. The retained sequence is limited to the CDR3, 39 bases, with the frame set at the first base. V is reduced by 5 bases and J by 8 bases, leaving a spacing of 16 bases between them. TRIzol reagent was used to extract blood RNA from unsorted whole blood, while the DNeasy Blood & Tissue kit provided the germline DNA. Chronic HBV infection was present in the patients, and the patients were treatment-naive at sampling. Before surgery, roughly 4 milliliters of peripheral blood were drawn into K2EDTA tubes. This record belongs to a study of tumor-infiltrating lymphocytes in primary liver carcinoma (dated by TCRdb to about 2017). Study-wide context: Roughly five patients with histopathologically diagnosed primary liver carcinoma underwent surgical resection in China between November 2015 and 2016. The five patients, three men and two women aged 30 to 69 years, had hepatocellular carcinoma (four) or combined HCC and intrahepatic cholangiocarcinoma (one). The tumors of the five patients were staged as T1-T3 N0M0, with maximum diameters ranging from roughly 4.2 to 10 cm. Each sample produced about 3.5 to 8 million productive TCRbeta reads, and read depth showed no significant difference between tissue types. For each liver tumor, the study sampled five regions along with adjacent normal tissue and blood, and applied TCRbeta repertoire sequencing, expression microarrays and whole-exome sequencing. A total of roughly 35 specimens from 5 patients underwent TCRbeta repertoire sequencing, comprising some 25 tumor regions, 5 adjacent noncancerous liver tissues and 5 peripheral blood samples. High reproducibility was observed for the technical replicate repertoires, with mean shared-clone rates approximately 0.9 and correlation coefficients above 0.95. Overall study results and their limits: Because only the TCR beta chain was sequenced and unpaired alpha chains were not captured, true repertoire diversity is likely underestimated. Pairs of tumor regions showed greater repertoire overlap (mean about 36%) than tumor-adjacent pairs (17%) or tumor-blood pairs (approximately 15%), which is consistent with antigen-driven expansion. Because the samples were bulk and unsorted, CD4+ and CD8+ T cell repertoires could not be compared. Compared with blood, tumors had a significantly larger share of the repertoire taken up by the top 250 clones (p = 0.039). Only 4 or 5 patients were included in the study, and the authors note that the findings should be validated in a larger study.

TCRbeta-specific cDNA was reverse-transcribed from 500 ng total RNA using a constant-region primer and ProtoScript II reverse transcriptase. TCRbeta libraries were built with three nested multiplex PCR rounds, a slightly modified ARM-PCR procedure. Each of the first two PCR rounds ran for around 10 cycles using multiplex TRBV1-TRBV30 forward primers together with a Cbeta reverse primer. Sample barcodes and Illumina adapters were added in a final 25-cycle PCR with Deep VentR polymerase. Before sequencing, amplicons of 200-500 bp were gel-purified using a QIAquick gel extraction kit. The TCRbeta amplicons were sequenced with 250-bp paired-end reads on an Illumina HiSeq 2500. Per the source publication's procedure: Trimmomatic v0.33 was used to quality-trim the reads, and FLASH v1.2.11 was used to merge paired reads so that full CDR3 sequences could be recovered. MiGEC v1.2.1b assigned V, D and J germline segments to the rearranged TCRbeta sequences. Clonotype statistics, along with Shannon-Wiener diversity indices, were calculated using VDJtools v1.0.0. Except for diversity analysis, only the 250 most abundant clonotypes of each sample were used in subsequent analyses to reduce sampling bias. In TCRdb, the public reads were trimmed at Q25 with fastp and aligned with MiXCR, with productive beta chains retained. One record per CDR3 amino acid sequence lists the most common genes and DNA. TCRdb assigned the V and J calls; the authors' analysis was not used. In all, the sample holds more than 150,000 distinct CDR3 sequences, and about 60% of those were seen once. Of the sample, 72% falls within the top ten clones.

Sequenced sample: peripheral blood. The TCR comes from a man between 35 and 55 years old with primary liver carcinoma and hepatitis B virus infection. The chain joins TRBV29-1 to TRBJ2-1; a weak D assignment points to TRBD1 (6 bases agree). DNA sequence: TGCAGCGTTATTCAGGACAGCGTCGATGAGCAGTTCTTC. Translated, it gives CSVIQDSVDEQFF.